Listed below are T cell receptor beta chains from one sample, sequenced in a study of shared clonotypes between healthy human individuals. Generated by immunoSEQ multiplex PCR, the TCRdb table keeps only in-frame clones and is missing some. Counted here are roughly 590,000 clones, less than 97% occurring once; the ten biggest clones make up over 0.09%. What was sequenced was naive CD8+ T cells sorted from blood. The receptors shown here come from a woman aged 30 to 39 in good health. The CDR3 runs from the conserved cysteine through the conserved F or W. D genes are given only for firm matches. Clone size appears in some rows only: once, few, many, or a class for an expanded clone.

j_gene	v_gene	abundance	d_gene	CDR3aa	CDR3nt
TRBJ2-2	TRBV13	-	TRBD1	CASSTRRATGKNTGELFF	TGTGCCAGCAGCACACGACGAGCGACAGGGAAGAACACCGGGGAGCTGTTTTTT
TRBJ2-7	TRBV19	-	TRBD1	CASSIWGQTSYEQYF	TGTGCCAGTAGTATCTGGGGACAGACCTCCTACGAGCAGTACTTC
TRBJ2-1	TRBV27	-	TRBD2	CASSYWLADPYNEQFF	TGTGCCAGCAGTTATTGGCTAGCGGACCCCTACAATGAGCAGTTCTTC
TRBJ1-2	TRBV19	-	-	CASSRANYGYTF	TGTGCCAGTAGCCGGGCCAACTATGGCTACACCTTC
TRBJ2-7	TRBV7-9	-	-	CASSLSQGPAYEQYF	TGTGCCAGCAGCTTATCTCAGGGCCCAGCCTACGAGCAGTACTTC
TRBJ1-1	TRBV6-1	-	-	CASRRANTEAFF	TGTGCCAGCAGAAGAGCAAACACTGAAGCTTTCTTT
TRBJ1-5	TRBV2	-	TRBD1	CASRGGTGPNNQPQHF	TGTGCCAGCAGGGGTGGGACAGGGCCTAACAATCAGCCCCAGCATTTT
TRBJ2-7	TRBV18	-	TRBD1	CASSDRDRDEQYF	TGTGCCAGCTCAGACCGGGACAGGGACGAGCAGTACTTC
TRBJ2-1	TRBV9	-	-	CASRNNEQFF	TGTGCCAGCAGGAACAATGAGCAGTTCTTC
TRBJ2-7	TRBV7-9	once	-	CASSQLAPTGREQYF	TGTGCCAGCAGCCAACTCGCGCCCACAGGGCGCGAGCAGTACTTC
TRBJ2-2	TRBV27	-	TRBD2	CASSSNSGSFRELFF	TGTGCCAGCAGTTCGAATAGCGGGAGTTTCCGGGAGCTGTTTTTT
TRBJ2-3	TRBV28	once	TRBD2	CASRWGGRAGGSTDTQYF	TGTGCCAGCAGATGGGGGGGACGAGCGGGAGGCTCCACAGATACGCAGTATTTT
TRBJ2-2	TRBV20-1	-	-	CSALRIGELFF	TGCAGTGCTCTGCGGATCGGGGAGCTGTTTTTT
TRBJ1-5	TRBV19	few	TRBD1	CASGTGGQPQHF	TGTGCCAGCGGGACAGGGGGTCAGCCCCAGCATTTT
TRBJ1-1	TRBV19	-	-	CASSIGYVDFTEAFF	TGTGCCAGTAGTATCGGGTACGTTGATTTCACTGAAGCTTTCTTT
TRBJ2-2	TRBV10-1	-	TRBD1	CASSDGTGRVAGELFF	TGCGCCAGCAGTGATGGGACAGGGCGTGTAGCCGGGGAGCTGTTTTTT
TRBJ2-3	TRBV15	-	-	CATSRVGGSTDTQYF	TGTGCCACCAGCAGGGTGGGTGGGAGCACAGATACGCAGTATTTT
TRBJ2-7	TRBV28	-	-	CASSLLGEEGYEQYF	TGTGCCAGCAGTTTATTGGGGGAGGAGGGCTACGAGCAGTACTTC
TRBJ2-1	TRBV6-1	-	-	CASSETHPFYNEQFF	TGTGCCAGCAGTGAAACGCATCCTTTCTACAATGAGCAGTTCTTC
TRBJ1-3	TRBV29-1	-	-	CSVPGVVPGNTIYF	TGCAGCGTTCCGGGTGTGGTCCCTGGAAACACCATATATTTT
TRBJ2-7	TRBV18	-	TRBD2	CASSPGTRAYEQYF	TGTGCCAGCTCACCCGGGACTAGGGCCTACGAGCAGTACTTC
TRBJ2-7	TRBV5-6	-	-	CASSLARSPYEQYF	TGTGCCAGCAGCTTGGCACGGAGCCCCTACGAGCAGTACTTC
TRBJ2-7	TRBV6-1	-	-	CASSEYWFSYEQYF	TGTGCCAGCAGTGAATATTGGTTTAGCTACGAGCAGTACTTC
TRBJ1-1	TRBV28	-	-	CASVGIMNTEAFF	TGTGCCAGCGTGGGTATCATGAACACTGAAGCTTTCTTT
TRBJ2-1	TRBV4-1	-	TRBD2	CASSQVLAGANNEQFF	TGCGCCAGCAGCCAAGTCCTAGCGGGAGCCAACAATGAGCAGTTCTTC
TRBJ2-1	TRBV9	-	-	CASSAEPLAAYNEQFF	TGTGCCAGCAGCGCTGAACCGCTAGCAGCCTACAATGAGCAGTTCTTC
TRBJ2-1	TRBV9	-	TRBD2	CASSVTGTSGSSHNEQFF	TGTGCCAGCAGCGTCACCGGGACTAGCGGTTCGTCCCACAATGAGCAGTTCTTC
TRBJ2-2	TRBV5-1	-	TRBD1	CASTPGGGNTGELFF	TGCGCCAGCACCCCAGGGGGTGGAAACACCGGGGAGCTGTTTTTT
TRBJ2-5	TRBV28	-	-	CASSLLVQETQYF	TGTGCCAGCAGTTTATTGGTCCAAGAGACCCAGTACTTC
TRBJ1-2	TRBV27	few	-	CASSHTGSSYGYTF	TGTGCCAGCAGTCATACAGGGTCCTCCTATGGCTACACCTTC
TRBJ2-3	TRBV12-5	-	TRBD2	CASGLGAGGPTDTQYF	TGTGCTAGTGGCCTCGGGGCGGGAGGGCCGACAGATACGCAGTATTTT
TRBJ1-2	TRBV7-9	-	-	CASSLGGRFYGYTF	TGTGCCAGCAGCTTAGGGGGGCGCTTCTATGGCTACACCTTC